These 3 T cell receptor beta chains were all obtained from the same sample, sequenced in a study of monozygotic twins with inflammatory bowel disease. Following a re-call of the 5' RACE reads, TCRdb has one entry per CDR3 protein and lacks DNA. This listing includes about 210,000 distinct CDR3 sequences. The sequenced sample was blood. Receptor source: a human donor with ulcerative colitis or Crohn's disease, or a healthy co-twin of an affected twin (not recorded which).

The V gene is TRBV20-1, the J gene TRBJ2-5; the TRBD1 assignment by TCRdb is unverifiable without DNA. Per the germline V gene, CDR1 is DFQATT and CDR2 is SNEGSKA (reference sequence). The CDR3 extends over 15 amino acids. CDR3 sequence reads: CSATSGQGVRETQYF.

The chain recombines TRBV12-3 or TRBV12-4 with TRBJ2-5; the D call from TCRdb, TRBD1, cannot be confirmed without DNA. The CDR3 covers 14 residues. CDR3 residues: CASQIPGNQETQYF.

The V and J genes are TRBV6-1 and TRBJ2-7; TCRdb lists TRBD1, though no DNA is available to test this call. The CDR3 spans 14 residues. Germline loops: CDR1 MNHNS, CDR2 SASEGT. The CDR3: CASRPRDRAYEQYF.